The 5 T cell receptor beta chains given below trace back to one sample, sequenced in a study of beta chain features in type 1 diabetes. Isolated RNA was reverse transcribed in full, so expressed TCRB transcripts were sequenced. Data came from immunoSEQ multiplex PCR; TCRdb stores just in-frame clones and leaves some out. The sample records 350,000 or so clones, 15% to 20% being singletons. The specimen was naive CD4+ T cells from blood. The source is a woman younger than 35 in good health.

CDR3 sequence reads: CASSPSSVNTEAFF. The CDR3, as DNA: TGTGCCAGCAGCCCATCCTCGGTGAACACTGAAGCTTTCTTT. V gene TRBV7-2 combines with J gene TRBJ1-1; D is undetermined. Germline V lookup: CDR1 SGHTA, CDR2 FQGNSA. CDR3 length equals 14 residues. The V end was cut by 5 bases, the J end by 0 bases, with 10 bases between.

The CDR3 is CAISKGASTDTQYF. Here the CDR3 DNA reads TGTGCCATCAGTAAGGGGGCTAGCACAGATACGCAGTATTTT. The chain combines TRBV10-3 with TRBJ2-3; 7 positions match TRBD1. CDR3 length: 14 residues. V lost 5 bases, J lost 0 bases, and 2 bases stayed unmatched. Germline V gives CDR1 ENHRY, CDR2 SYGVKD.

The V call is TRBV30, the J call TRBJ1-2, with D unresolved. The CDR3 has 13 residues. Per the germline V gene, CDR1 is GTSNPN and CDR2 is SVGIG (reference sequence). Deletions cut 2 bases from V and 3 bases from J, with 10 bases between. DNA of the CDR3: TGTGCCTGGAGTTTTAGGCAGGACTATGGCTACACCTTC. Translation: CAWSFRQDYGYTF.

This sequence joins TRBV5-1 and TRBJ2-5; the match to TRBD2 covers 12 bases. The CDR3 loop spans 18 amino acids. J gave up 5 bases and V 3 bases, and 14 bases lay outside the gene matches. Germline assignment: CDR1 SGHRS and CDR2 YFSETQ. This CDR3 reads CASSSPGTSGSPGETQYF. Written as DNA, the CDR3 is TGCGCCAGCAGCTCGCCCGGGACTAGCGGGTCCCCAGGGGAGACCCAGTACTTC.

CDR3 sequence reads: CASSLTGGEEKLFF. As DNA, the CDR3 is TGCGCCAGCAGCTTGACAGGGGGCGAAGAAAAACTGTTTTTT. The chain recombines TRBV5-1 with TRBJ1-4; TRBD1 agrees at 9 bases. The CDR3 has 14 amino acids. Germline V gene data show CDR1 as SGHRS and CDR2 as YFSETQ. Germline trimming cut 1 base from V and 8 bases from J; bases unmatched to any gene: 3.